The 12 T cell receptor beta chains below were found in one sample sequenced in a study of response to subunit inactivated influenza vaccine. TCRdb passed the RT-PCR reads through MiXCR, listing each CDR3 protein once. The sample contains around 790,000 distinct CDR3 sequences, 21% of which appear only once. The specimen comprised PBMCs from blood, sampled approximately 5 days after vaccination. Receptor source: a man aged 50 to 60 who received an inactivated influenza vaccine.

This clonotype came up a few times. The chain combines TRBV6-1 with TRBJ1-4, with D possibly TRBD1 on 5 matching bases. Germline V gene lookup returns CDR1 MNHNS and CDR2 SASEGT. The CDR3 extends over 14 amino acids. Trimming shortened V by 7 bases and J by 5 bases, and 14 bases separated the two germline ends. CDR3 region: CASTYRPLNEKLFF. The CDR3 bases are TGTGCCAGCACCTACAGGCCACTAAATGAAAAACTGTTTTTT.

The rearrangement uses TRBV7-6 and TRBJ2-7, with D perhaps TRBD1 or TRBD2 (5 bases each). Germline lookup yields CDR1 SGHVS and CDR2 FNYEAQ. V was trimmed by 5 bases and J by 1 base, leaving 18 bases between them. The CDR3 runs 16 residues. The CDR3 here is CASSPGPGTGSYEQYF. For the CDR3, the DNA is TGTGCCAGCAGCCCCGGTCCCGGGACGGGTTCCTACGAGCAGTACTTC.

This clonotype was recorded at least ten times. CDR3 DNA: TGCAGTGCCTTAACAGGGGCTAACTACAATGAGCAGTTCTTC. Its protein is CSALTGANYNEQFF. The rearrangement links TRBV20-1 to TRBJ2-1, with 7 bases identical to TRBD1. Germline CDR1 and CDR2: DFQATT and SNEGSKA (reference sequence). V was clipped by 6 bases and J by 3 bases; unmatched bases: 8. This CDR3 region has 14 residues.

The sample holds a few counts of this clonotype. The V and J genes are TRBV11-2 and TRBJ2-3, with D possibly being TRBD1 or TRBD2 (6 bases each). V was shortened by 7 bases and J by 2 bases, with 22 bases between the two germline ends. This CDR3 region has 17 residues. From germline, CDR1 is SGHAT and CDR2 FQNNGV. Here the CDR3 reads CASTGRHGGQVTDTQYF. The CDR3 bases are TGTGCCAGCACCGGGAGACACGGGGGACAAGTCACAGATACGCAGTATTTT.

The chain's CDR3 is CASSLGAAGPVDEQFF. The CDR3 coding sequence is TGCGCCAGCAGCTTGGGAGCAGCGGGCCCAGTAGATGAGCAGTTCTTC. This chain uses TRBV5-1 with TRBJ2-1, with a possible D match to TRBD2 (6 bases). Germline V CDR1 and CDR2: SGHRS, YFSETQ. The V end lost 0 bases, the J end lost 8 bases, and 18 bases lay between the germline ends. The CDR3 consists of 16 residues.

V usage is TRBV6-2 or TRBV6-3 and J usage is TRBJ1-2; no firm D call. CDR3 length equals 15 residues. Germline-derived CDR1 and CDR2 are MNHEY and SVGEGT. Trimming stripped 0 bases from V and 1 base from J, with 9 bases between. The CDR3 here is CASSYSSGFNYGYTF. CDR3 nucleotides: TGTGCCAGCAGTTACTCGTCGGGGTTTAACTATGGCTACACCTTC.

This clonotype has more than one count but fewer than ten. The chain carries TRBV7-9 and TRBJ2-5; TRBD1 is a possible D gene (6 bases). There are 13 residues in the CDR3. Per germline, CDR1 SEHNR and CDR2 FQNEAQ (reference sequence). The V gene lost 7 bases and the J gene lost 4 bases, with 13 bases spanning the gap. CDR3 protein: CASTPGEGETQYF. In nucleotides, the CDR3 is TGTGCCAGCACTCCAGGGGAAGGAGAGACCCAGTACTTC.

Only a few counts were recorded for this clonotype. This chain connects TRBV20-1 to TRBJ1-6; D may be TRBD1 (5 bases). The V gene lost 1 base and the J gene lost 3 bases, with 16 bases spanning the gap. Germline V gene data show CDR1 as DFQATT and CDR2 as SNEGSKA (reference sequence). This CDR3 comprises 17 residues. CDR3 in DNA: TGCAGTGCTAGAGGAGGAGGAGGGGCCCTCTATAATTCACCCCTCCACTTT. This encodes CSARGGGGALYNSPLHF.

The chain carries TRBV18 and TRBJ2-1, with 10 nucleotides matching TRBD2. The junction had 6 bases not matched to a gene; V was cut back by 4 bases and J by 3 bases. CDR1 and CDR2 (germline): KGHSH, LQKENI. The CDR3 covers 16 residues. This CDR3 reads CASSRDQRGGYNEQFF. The CDR3 DNA reads TGTGCCAGCTCACGAGATCAGCGGGGGGGCTACAATGAGCAGTTCTTC.

The J gene is TRBJ2-2, the V gene TRBV6-2 or TRBV6-3; 7 bases align to TRBD2. V trimming: 6 bases; J trimming: 2 bases; junction bases outside the gene matches: 9. The CDR3 sequence is 16 residues long. Germline-derived CDR1 and CDR2 are MNHEY and SVGEGT. The CDR3 DNA reads TGTGCCAGCAGCCCCGCCGGGGGGTCTAACACCGGGGAGCTGTTTTTT. Amino acids: CASSPAGGSNTGELFF.

J is TRBJ2-3 and V is TRBV4-2; 11 bases are a match to TRBD2. This CDR3 has 15 amino acids. Germline lookup yields CDR1 LGHNA and CDR2 YNFKEQ. Trimming cost V 5 bases and J 1 base; bases outside gene matches: 2. The CDR3 region has the DNA TGTGCCAGCAGCGAGGGACTAGCGGGCACAGATACGCAGTATTTT. It translates to CASSEGLAGTDTQYF.

The rearrangement links TRBV28 to TRBJ2-7; D gene unclear. With 9 bases removed from V and 2 bases from J, the gap between germline ends came to 11 bases. From germline, CDR1 is MDHEN and CDR2 SYDVKM. The CDR3 consists of 12 residues. CDR3 sequence (DNA): TGTGCCAGTGTGGGGTCAGCCTACGAGCAGTACTTC. Protein sequence: CASVGSAYEQYF.